The next 23 T cell receptor beta chains were all read from a single sample in a study of blood T cell repertoires in COVID-19. The assay was immunoSEQ multiplex PCR, and TCRdb's table has in-frame clones only and misses some. The table lists around 100,000 clones, under 75% of them singletons. Sequencing was performed on peripheral blood. The source of these receptors is a man at least 80 years old with acute or convalescent COVID-19.

Only one count was recorded for this clone. The CDR3 reads CASSPSTGGNEQFF. In DNA, the CDR3 is TGTGCCAGCAGTCCCTCGACAGGGGGAAATGAGCAGTTCTTC. The chain is built from TRBV6-5 and TRBJ2-1; TRBD1 agrees at 9 bases. Germline values: CDR1 MNHEY, CDR2 SVGAGI. CDR3 length equals 14 residues. J lost 7 bases, V lost 5 bases, and 6 bases had no gene match.

This chain uses TRBV29-1 with TRBJ1-1; no reliable D call. CDR3 size: 13 residues. CDR1 is SQVTM and CDR2 is ANQGSEA in the germline V gene. The V end was cut by 4 bases, the J end by 0 bases, with 9 bases between. The CDR3 coding sequence is TGCAGCGTTGCCCAGACAATGAACACTGAAGCTTTCTTT. It codes for CSVAQTMNTEAFF.

There are a few counts of this clone. V is TRBV2 and J is TRBJ2-7, with D possibly being TRBD2 (5 bases). V lost 3 bases and J 6 bases, leaving 18 bases between the germline ends. Germline CDR1 reads SNHLY; CDR2 reads FYNNEI. The CDR3 sequence is 15 residues long. The CDR3 sequence: CASSDSAGGRREQYF. The CDR3 DNA follows: TGTGCCAGCAGTGATAGCGCCGGAGGTAGACGCGAGCAGTACTTC.

The chain uses TRBV25-1 and TRBJ1-4; D remains unclear. Germline V lookup: CDR1 MGHDK, CDR2 SYGVNS. Trimming removed 8 bases at V and 0 bases at J, with 13 bases between. There are 15 residues in the CDR3. CDR3 sequence: CASLPRGATNEKLFF. The CDR3 nucleotides are TGTGCCAGCCTGCCACGAGGTGCAACTAATGAAAAACTGTTTTTT.

DNA of the CDR3: TGTGCCAGCAGGCGGCGGGAGGGTAGAAATGAGCAGTTCTTC. It specifies CASRRREGRNEQFF. The chain combines TRBV2 with TRBJ2-1; 9 bases fit TRBD2. CDR3 length: 14 amino acids. V trimming: 6 bases; J trimming: 7 bases; junction bases outside the gene matches: 7. Per germline, CDR1 SNHLY and CDR2 FYNNEI.

J is TRBJ2-3 and V is TRBV21-1; the DNA was not used to check the table's D call, TRBD1. TRBV21-1 is termed a pseudogene. The CDR3 contains 17 residues. The chain's CDR3 is CASSKAPDRGLSDTQYF. The CDR3 DNA sequence: TGTGCCAGCAGCAAAGCTCCGGACAGGGGGCTCTCAGATACGCAGTATTTT.

This clone was picked up a small number of times. This sequence joins TRBV3-1 (or the pseudogene TRBV3-2) and TRBJ1-6, with TRBD1 matching over 10 bases. The V and J ends lost 4 bases and 10 bases, in that order; junction bases with no gene match: 7. The CDR3 extends over 15 amino acids. From germline, CDR1 is LGHDT and CDR2 YNNKEL (reference sequence). The CDR3 loop reads CASSPGTGEGSPLHF. The DNA for the CDR3 is TGTGCCAGCAGCCCAGGGACAGGGGAGGGCTCACCCCTCCACTTT.

The rearrangement joins TRBV3-1 (or the pseudogene TRBV3-2) to TRBJ2-7; 9 nucleotides align to TRBD1. This CDR3 has 16 amino acids. Trimming removed 3 bases from V and 3 bases from J; junction bases left unmatched: 9. Germline V gene data show CDR1 as LGHDT and CDR2 as YNNKEL (reference sequence). The CDR3: CASSHGIGQGYYEQYF. DNA for the CDR3: TGTGCCAGCAGCCATGGAATAGGACAGGGGTACTACGAGCAGTACTTC.

The gene calls are TRBV28 and TRBJ2-7; possible D gene TRBD2, 5 bases. Trimming cost V 4 bases and J 3 bases, with 13 bases left between them. CDR1 is MDHEN, CDR2 SYDVKM, per germline. The length of the CDR3 is 14 residues. The CDR3 DNA is TGTGCCAGCAGTTCCGTCGGGAAACTCTACGAGCAGTACTTC. This translates into CASSSVGKLYEQYF.

As regards this clone: Other DNA sequences of this sample code for an identical CDR3. This chain joins TRBV5-4 and TRBJ2-5; unclear D gene. Trimming took 0 bases from V and 4 from J, leaving 10 bases between them. Germline assignment: CDR1 SGHNT and CDR2 YYREEE (reference sequence). The CDR3 is 14 amino acids. CDR3 in DNA: TGTGCCAGCAGCTTGGAAGCAGGTGGAGAGACCCAGTACTTC. Translating it yields CASSLEAGGETQYF.

This clone came up many times. The rearrangement uses TRBV2 and TRBJ2-1; 8 positions agree with TRBD2. After removal of 4 bases from V and 7 bases from J, the junction contained 3 bases not matched to a gene. Germline V lookup: CDR1 SNHLY, CDR2 FYNNEI. The CDR3 has 13 amino acids. CDR3 sequence: CASSGERENEQFF. The CDR3 DNA is TGTGCCAGCAGTGGTGAGCGGGAGAATGAGCAGTTCTTC.

The genes are TRBV19 and TRBJ2-1, with 10 positions matching TRBD2. There are 19 residues in the CDR3. CDR1 and CDR2 (germline): LNHDA, SQIVND (reference sequence). The trim removed 3 bases at V and 0 bases at J, leaving 11 bases unmatched. CDR3 sequence: CASSIRGLAVARSYNEQFF. The CDR3 nucleotides are TGTGCCAGTAGTATCCGCGGACTAGCGGTGGCCCGCTCCTACAATGAGCAGTTCTTC.

This clone occurred a few times. This rearrangement joins TRBV10-3 to TRBJ2-7; D unresolved. The V gene's germline CDR1 is ENHRY and CDR2 SYGVKD. The CDR3 contains 14 residues. V was clipped by 0 bases and J by 3 bases, with 9 bases between them. The chain's CDR3 is CAISESTELYEQYF. The CDR3 DNA follows: TGTGCCATCAGTGAGTCAACAGAACTCTACGAGCAGTACTTC.

Turning to this clone: Additional DNA sequences in this sample encode the identical CDR3. This rearrangement joins TRBV11-2 to TRBJ2-3; 7 bases agree with TRBD2. The CDR3 covers 13 residues. CDR1 and CDR2 from the germline V gene are SGHAT and FQNNGV. Losses at the gene ends were 8 bases for V and 1 base for J; bases not matched to a gene: 3. The chain's CDR3 is CASGAGGTDTQYF. CDR3 nucleotides: TGTGCCAGCGGGGCGGGAGGCACAGATACGCAGTATTTT. Together with reference TRBV11-2 and TRBJ2-3, the CDR3 gives the full variable domain: EAGVAQSPRYKIIEKRQSVAFWCNPISGHATLYWYQQILGQGPKLLIQFQNNGVVDDSQLPKDRFSAERLKGVDSTLKIQPAKLEDSAVYLCASGAGGTDTQYFGPGTRLTVL.

This chain connects TRBV24-1 to TRBJ1-2; no definite D call. Looked up from germline, CDR1 is KGHDR and CDR2 is SFDVKD. The germline V and J ends were trimmed by 4 bases and 4 bases, with 18 bases remaining between them. The CDR3 length is 16 residues. CDR3 coding DNA: TGTGCCACCAGTGACCCCGATGAGGGCGATATCTATGGCTACACCTTC. Encoded protein: CATSDPDEGDIYGYTF.

This chain uses TRBV2 with TRBJ2-7, with TRBD1 identical over 10 bases. The CDR3 is made up of 15 amino acids. Germline V lookup: CDR1 SNHLY, CDR2 FYNNEI. V lost 6 bases to trimming and J lost 0 bases; unmatched junction nucleotides: 5. CDR3 bases: TGTGCCAGCAGGGCGGACAGGGGGGGCTCCTACGAGCAGTACTTC. Protein: CASRADRGGSYEQYF.

This clone was counted between two and nine times. CDR3 DNA sequence: TGTGCCAGCAGCCAGGGGCTGAGATCAAGTTCGAGTGAAAAACTGTTTTTT. Encoded protein: CASSQGLRSSSSEKLFF. The V call is TRBV14, the J call TRBJ1-4, with D perhaps TRBD1 (5 bases). This CDR3 has 17 amino acids. CDR1 is SGHDN, CDR2 FVKESK, per germline. The V and J ends lost 3 bases and 7 bases respectively, with 21 bases between them.

At least ten counts were recorded for this clone. This chain connects TRBV29-1 to TRBJ2-7, with TRBD2 identical over 14 bases. The CDR3 is made up of 16 amino acids. The V gene's germline CDR1 is SQVTM and CDR2 ANQGSEA. V gave up 3 bases and J gave up 6 bases; unmatched junction bases: 10. CDR3 DNA sequence: TGCAGCGTTGATGCCGGGGGACTAGCGGGAGATAGCGAGCAGTACTTC. Translated: CSVDAGGLAGDSEQYF.

V is TRBV27 and J is TRBJ1-2; D perhaps matches TRBD1 (6 bases). Germline V CDR1 and CDR2: MNHEY, SMNVEV (reference sequence). Trimming shortened V by 4 bases and J by 8 bases, and 11 bases separated the two germline ends. The CDR3 runs 12 residues. CDR3 DNA: TGTGCCAGCAGTTCTTACAGGGAAGGCTACACCTTC. Residues: CASSSYREGYTF.

The chain couples TRBV5-4 to TRBJ2-3; 7 bases map to TRBD2. CDR3 length equals 15 residues. V lost 4 bases to trimming and J lost 0 bases; unmatched junction nucleotides: 5. CDR1 and CDR2 (germline): SGHNT, YYREEE (reference sequence). CDR3 sequence (DNA): TGTGCCAGCAGCCCAGATAGCGGGAGCACAGATACGCAGTATTTT. Amino acids: CASSPDSGSTDTQYF.

The chain couples TRBV19 to TRBJ1-2, with TRBD1 matching over 7 bases. V trimming: 9 bases; J trimming: 6 bases; junction bases outside the gene matches: 7. The CDR3 runs to 12 residues. CDR1 LNHDA and CDR2 SQIVND come from the germline V gene (reference sequence). CDR3 sequence reads: CASRQGNNGYTF. The CDR3 DNA reads TGTGCCAGCCGACAGGGTAATAATGGCTACACCTTC.

As regards this clone: At one of its ends the junction is not consistent with the germline gene, which may arise from a read error. The chain couples TRBV12-5 to TRBJ2-3, with D maybe TRBD2 (7 bases). Germline lookup yields CDR1 LGHNT and CDR2 FRNRAP. The CDR3 is 14 residues long. Written as DNA, the CDR3 is TGTGCTAGTGTTTTGGAGGGGGGGGCAGATACGCAGTATTTT. Translation gives CASVLEGGADTQYF.

The chain has TRBV7-2 and TRBJ2-1; 7 bases fit TRBD2. The CDR3 consists of 15 residues. CDR1 and CDR2 (germline): SGHTA, FQGNSA. Unmatched junction bases numbered 8, after V lost 5 bases and J lost 4 bases. CDR3 DNA: TGTGCCAGCAGCCCCACTAGCGCTTCATACAATGAGCAGTTCTTC. It encodes CASSPTSASYNEQFF.